The present T cell receptor (beta chain) was sequenced within a study of T cell responses to AZD1222 COVID-19 vaccine. The table came from immunoSEQ multiplex PCR; TCRdb's copy has only in-frame clones and leaves some out. Seen here are some 130,000 clones, approximately 90% observed once, and the top ten hold 8.4%. The V gene's germline CDR1 is MDHEN and CDR2 SYDVKM. With 2 bases removed from V and 1 base from J, the gap between germline ends came to 5 bases. The CDR3 sequence is 13 residues long. The genes are TRBV28 and TRBJ1-1, with unresolved D. The source is an adult in good health. Sequencing used peripheral blood, obtained on day 0 of AZD1222 vaccination. DNA of the CDR3: TGTGCCAGCAGTTTACTCCAGAACACTGAAGCTTTCTTT. The encoded protein is CASSLLQNTEAFF.